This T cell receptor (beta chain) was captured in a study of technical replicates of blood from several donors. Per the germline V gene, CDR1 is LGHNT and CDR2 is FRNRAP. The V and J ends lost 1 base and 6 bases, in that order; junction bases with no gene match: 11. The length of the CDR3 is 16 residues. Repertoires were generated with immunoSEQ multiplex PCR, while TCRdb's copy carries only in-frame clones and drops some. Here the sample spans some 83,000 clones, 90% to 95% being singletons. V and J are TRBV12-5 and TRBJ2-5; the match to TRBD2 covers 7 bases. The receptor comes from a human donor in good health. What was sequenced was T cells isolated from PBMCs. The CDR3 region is CASGLGASGWGKTQYF. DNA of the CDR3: TGTGCTAGTGGTTTGGGAGCTAGCGGATGGGGGAAGACCCAGTACTTC.